This TCR beta chain was identified in a study of blood T cell repertoires in COVID-19 (dated by TCRdb to the early 2020s). Some background on the complete study: Collaborator samples came from the United States, Italy and Spain and covered acute and convalescent phases of COVID-19. The material from the prospective study consisted of cDNA or gDNA derived from T cells, B-cell-depleted T cells, or PBMCs. The dataset comprised deeply sampled blood TCRbeta repertoires from subjects exposed to, actively infected with, or recovered from COVID-19. The repertoires were released in a freely available public database meant as a resource for research on the immune response to SARS-CoV-2. Samples were obtained from the ongoing ImmuneRACE study (first 160 participants) and from 1,254 subjects provided by 6 global collaborators. The sample metadata nearly always contained a de-identified subject ID, COVID-19 status, age in years and sex. Where available, HLA class I and class II types were obtained from metadata supplied by the sample provider rather than from assay-based typing.

What the authors observed across the whole study: The amount of clinical and demographic metadata varied by source and participant and was provided uncurated.

Including cysteine and phenylalanine, the CDR3 has 15 amino acids. Left in the record is the CDR3 DNA by itself, 45 bases read in frame from the first base. CDR1 and CDR2 were assigned from the germline V gene as SGHDT and YYEEEE. Relative to germline, V is missing 1 base and J is missing 8 bases, with 8 bases of the junction outside any gene match. A note on this clone: This receptor's antigen is unknown. Per-base quality was not reported, and no clone a single base away is much larger than it.

TCRbeta CDR3 regions were amplified from genomic DNA by means of the immunoSEQ Assay, a bias-controlled multiplex PCR. Per the authors' processing: Nucleated cell counts per sample were estimated from amplification of reference gene primers within the assay. Sequence reads were collapsed and filtered to measure the absolute abundance of every unique TCRbeta CDR3 rearrangement. For each sample, productive Simpson clonality was calculated as the square root of Simpson's diversity index across productive rearrangements. TCRdb carries this immuneACCESS record with in-frame sequences only. Its versions omit some clonotypes, under half of them owing to an unresolved V gene in the studies checked, with the rest unexplained. That table is the source of V, J and clone size, and D and trimming were worked out from the DNA. Present in this sample are 150,000 to 160,000 clones, about 79% of which were seen just once. The ten top clones hold approximately 30% of the sample.

Each collaborating institution followed its own protocols to collect whole blood in K2EDTA tubes. For TCRbeta analysis, collaborators shipped samples in one of three forms: frozen whole blood, isolated PBMCs, or DNA extracted from either of those sample types. The source material was peripheral blood. This receptor was obtained from a woman aged 55-70 years with acute or convalescent COVID-19. Recombination connected TRBV5-6 to TRBJ1-4; 7 junctional bases match TRBD1. Read as DNA, the sequence is TGTGCCAGCAGCTTGATACGGGACAGAGAAGAAAAACTGTTTTTT. Translated, this is CASSLIRDREEKLFF. Outside the CDR3, residues come from the reference TRBV5-6 and TRBJ1-4 proteins, so the full variable domain is: DAGVTQSPTHLIKTRGQQVTLRCSPKSGHDTVSWYQQALGQGPQFIFQYYEEEERQRGNFPDRFSGHQFPNYSSELNVNALLLGDSALYLCASSLIRDREEKLFFGSGTQLSVL.